This T cell receptor (beta chain) emerged from a study of cytomegalovirus exposure and HLA in healthy donors. PCR was performed using 60 Vbeta and 13 Jbeta primers. Method: immunoSEQ multiplex PCR; TCRdb's copy keeps in-frame clones and lacks some. The table includes 150,000 to 200,000 clones, 75% to 80% detected once. The germline V and J ends were trimmed by 7 bases and 4 bases, with 4 bases remaining between them. This CDR3 is 11 amino acids long. Per germline, CDR1 MDHEN and CDR2 SYDVKM. This clonotype originated in a man aged 40-55 years in good health and CMV-seropositive. Sequencing was carried out using PBMCs. The chain is built from TRBV28 and TRBJ1-4; D is unresolved. For the CDR3, the DNA is TGTGCCAGCATTCTTAATGAAAAACTGTTTTTT. It yields the protein CASILNEKLFF.